This T cell receptor beta chain was recorded in a study of T cells in Graves' hyperthyroidism and ophthalmopathy. Background on the study: Prior to any treatment, at the point of initial diagnosis, peripheral blood was collected. Regarding the study as a whole: Before onset, by a median of approximately 6.8 months, the model predicted ophthalmopathy. Ophthalmopathy and stable hyperthyroidism were told apart by a 13 V-J model.

The source material, RNA transcripts, was used to amplify TCR beta CDR3 regions. With the HTBI primer set, the TCR CDR3 went through a first round of RT-PCR. TCRdb independently ran MiXCR on the multiplex PCR reads; one entry per CDR3 protein. The sample records about 840,000 distinct CDR3 sequences, approximately 40% being singletons. CDR3 length: 13 residues. The V gene lost 2 bases and the J gene lost 3 bases, with 8 bases spanning the gap. Germline-derived CDR1 and CDR2 are ENHRY and SYGVKD. This clonotype was detected many times. Antigen specificity is unknown. Patients showing uncontrolled infection, other autoimmune disease, pregnancy or lactation were ineligible.

This chain links TRBV10-3 with TRBJ2-7; TRBD1 is a possible D gene (5 bases). The source of this sequence is a man younger than 35 with Graves' hyperthyroidism. Sequenced: blood. The CDR3 DNA follows: TGTGCCATCAGTGAGAACGACAGCTACGAGCAGTACTTC. This sequence encodes CAISENDSYEQYF.